A single sample is the source of the 18 T cell receptor beta chains below, sequenced in a study of blood T cell repertoires in COVID-19. TCRdb's table, derived via immunoSEQ multiplex PCR, lists solely in-frame clones and lacks some. The table has 310,000 or so clones, approximately 86% seen once. Sequencing was carried out using peripheral blood. These receptors were collected from a man aged 25 to 40 with COVID-19, enrolled during active disease.

CDR3 nucleotides: TGTGCCAGCACAAAAGGACAGGGGAACTACGAGCAGTACTTC. It encodes CASTKGQGNYEQYF. The gene calls are TRBV28 and TRBJ2-7; 9 nucleotides match TRBD1. With 7 bases clipped from V and 3 bases from J, the junction kept 7 bases outside the gene matches. CDR1 MDHEN and CDR2 SYDVKM come from the germline V gene. This CDR3 comprises 14 residues.

J is TRBJ2-7 and V is TRBV27; 9 positions agree with TRBD1. The CDR3 has 15 amino acids. Losses at the gene ends were 3 bases for V and 9 bases for J; bases not matched to a gene: 12. Germline-derived CDR1 and CDR2 are MNHEY and SMNVEV (reference sequence). The CDR3 protein is CASSFRTGVWSGQYF. As DNA, the CDR3 is TGTGCCAGCAGTTTTCGGACAGGGGTATGGAGTGGGCAGTACTTC.

This clone is a singleton in its sample. The rearrangement uses TRBV6-5 and TRBJ2-5, with D possibly being TRBD2 (7 bases). V was shortened by 9 bases and J by 2 bases, with 16 bases between the two germline ends. Germline assignment: CDR1 MNHEY and CDR2 SVGAGI. The CDR3 is 14 amino acids. CDR3 in DNA: TGTGCCAGTCGGAGGGGGGGTTGGCAAGAGACCCAGTACTTC. Its translation: CASRRGGWQETQYF.

The chain uses TRBV7-2 and TRBJ1-1; TRBD1 is a possible D gene (5 bases). In germline, CDR1 is SGHTA, CDR2 FQGNSA. Trimming took off 2 bases at V and 4 bases at J, with 14 bases between the two ends. This CDR3 has 15 residues. The CDR3 nucleotides read TGTGCCAGCAGCTTAACGCAGGGCGTAGGCACTGAAGCTTTCTTT. Encoded protein: CASSLTQGVGTEAFF.

This chain uses TRBV6-5 with TRBJ2-2, with D possibly matching TRBD1 (6 bases). Germline lookup yields CDR1 MNHEY and CDR2 SVGAGI. The CDR3 length is 16 residues. Trimming took 0 bases from V and 4 from J, leaving 12 bases between them. CDR3 in amino acids: CASSYSAGVSTGELFF. CDR3 in DNA: TGTGCCAGCAGTTACTCGGCAGGGGTGAGCACCGGGGAGCTGTTTTTT.

The rearrangement uses TRBV28 and TRBJ1-1, with 7 bases matching TRBD1. The germline CDR1 and CDR2 sequences are MDHEN and SYDVKM. CDR3 length equals 16 residues. The V and J ends lost 3 bases and 0 bases, in that order; junction bases with no gene match: 7. This CDR3 is CASSFPPGQMNTEAFF. The CDR3 DNA reads TGTGCCAGCAGTTTTCCCCCGGGACAGATGAACACTGAAGCTTTCTTT.

The gene calls are TRBV3-1 (or the pseudogene TRBV3-2) and TRBJ1-5; 8 bases are a match to TRBD1. There are 14 residues in the CDR3. The V gene end was trimmed by 6 bases and the J gene end by 6 bases; junction bases not matched to a gene: 7. In germline, CDR1 is LGHDT, CDR2 YNNKEL (reference sequence). CDR3 protein: CASSSTGDGQPQHF. In DNA, the CDR3 is TGTGCCAGCAGTTCGACAGGGGACGGTCAGCCCCAGCATTTT.

The chain couples TRBV11-3 to TRBJ2-7, with D uncertain. The CDR3 has 15 residues. The V gene lost 2 bases and the J gene lost 5 bases, with 16 bases spanning the gap. Germline V lookup: CDR1 SGHNT, CDR2 YENEEA. The CDR3 DNA sequence: TGTGCCAGCAGCTTATCCACCCCGGGTCGGAACGAGCAGTACTTC. Its protein product is CASSLSTPGRNEQYF.

The CDR3 reads CASNLGQVNTEAFF. The CDR3 DNA reads TGTGCCAGCAATCTGGGACAGGTGAACACTGAAGCTTTCTTT. V gene TRBV6-6 combines with J gene TRBJ1-1; TRBD1 aligns across 8 bases. Looked up from germline, CDR1 is MNHNY and CDR2 is SVGAGI (reference sequence). Trimming removed 7 bases from V and 0 bases from J; junction bases left unmatched: 4. This CDR3 comprises 14 residues.

The V call is TRBV29-1, the J call TRBJ2-7; D possibly corresponds to TRBD1 (6 bases). V was cut by 5 bases and J by 2 bases, with 10 bases left in between. This CDR3 comprises 12 residues. CDR1 is SQVTM and CDR2 is ANQGSEA in the germline V gene. CDR3 loop: CSVRDIPYEQYF. In DNA, the CDR3 is TGCAGCGTTAGGGACATTCCCTACGAGCAGTACTTC.

The CDR3 coding sequence is TGTGCCACCAGCTTAGGAGAGAGACTAGCGGGGGGGTTCACAGATACGCAGTATTTT. Its translation is CATSLGERLAGGFTDTQYF. The V and J genes are TRBV15 and TRBJ2-3, with 14 bases lining up with TRBD2. This CDR3 is built from 19 residues. Germline assignment: CDR1 LNHNV and CDR2 YYDKDF (reference sequence). J gave up 2 bases and V 5 bases, and 12 bases lay outside the gene matches. Combining the CDR3 with reference TRBV15 and TRBJ2-3 gives the whole variable domain DAMVIQNPRYQVTQFGKPVTLSCSQTLNHNVMYWYQQKSSQAPKLLFHYYDKDFNNEADTPDNFQSRRPNTSFCFLDIRSPGLGDTAMYLCATSLGERLAGGFTDTQYFGPGTRLTVL.

V usage is TRBV4-3 and J usage is TRBJ2-1; 10 bases are shared with TRBD2. Looked up from germline, CDR1 is LGHNA and CDR2 is YSLEER. Trimming removed 3 bases from V and 5 bases from J; junction bases left unmatched: 10. The CDR3 sequence is 17 residues long. CDR3 nucleotides: TGCGCCAGCAGCCACCGCATTACTAGCGGGGCAAACAATGAGCAGTTCTTC. This codes for CASSHRITSGANNEQFF.

This rearrangement joins TRBV18 to TRBJ1-1; the D gene is possibly TRBD1 (5 bases). V lost 1 base, J lost 5 bases, and 14 bases lay in between. The CDR3 runs to 15 residues. Germline assignment: CDR1 KGHSH and CDR2 LQKENI. This CDR3 reads CASSPLLTELTEAFF. CDR3 coding DNA: TGTGCCAGCTCACCACTTTTGACAGAGCTTACTGAAGCTTTCTTT.

The chain is built from TRBV18 and TRBJ2-1; 9 positions agree with TRBD2. V trimming: 0 bases; J trimming: 0 bases; junction bases outside the gene matches: 3. Germline values: CDR1 KGHSH, CDR2 LQKENI. This CDR3 comprises 17 residues. CDR3 sequence (DNA): TGTGCCAGCTCACCACCGCGAGCGGGGGGCTCCTACAATGAGCAGTTCTTC. Translating gives CASSPPRAGGSYNEQFF.

The J gene is TRBJ2-7, the V gene TRBV5-5, with D perhaps TRBD1 (6 bases). There are 12 residues in the CDR3. Trimming took off 1 base at V and 6 bases at J, with 8 bases between the two ends. The V gene's germline CDR1 is SGHKS and CDR2 YYEKEE (reference sequence). The CDR3 sequence is CASSLLGGEQYF. CDR3 coding DNA: TGTGCCAGCAGCTTGCTAGGGGGCGAGCAGTACTTC.

The V and J genes are TRBV5-1 and TRBJ1-4; 8 bases map to TRBD1. Germline CDR1 and CDR2: SGHRS and YFSETQ. J gave up 4 bases and V 4 bases, and 6 bases lay outside the gene matches. The length of the CDR3 is 15 residues. The CDR3: CASSGTGDLNEKLFF. CDR3 DNA: TGCGCCAGCAGCGGGACAGGAGACCTTAATGAAAAACTGTTTTTT.

The chain employs TRBV19 and TRBJ2-5; TRBD2 agrees at 8 bases. Germline CDR1 is LNHDA and CDR2 is SQIVND (reference sequence). The CDR3 runs 13 residues. V dropped 5 bases and J dropped 5; count of bases not matched to a gene: 4. CDR3 coding DNA: TGTGCCAGTAGTTGGCGCGGGGGGGAGACCCAGTACTTC. It codes for CASSWRGGETQYF.

The chain couples TRBV7-3 to TRBJ2-1, with 10 bases identical to TRBD1. The CDR3 runs 14 residues. J was trimmed by 9 bases and V by 5 bases; bases with no gene match: 7. The germline gives CDR1 SGHTA, CDR2 FQGTGA. CDR3 in DNA: TGTGCCAGCAGCGCGAGACAGGGGGCAACTGAGCAGTTCTTC. Its translation is CASSARQGATEQFF.